This T cell receptor (beta chain) was sequenced during a study of blood T cell repertoires in COVID-19. Background on the study: T cells, B-cell-depleted T cells, or PBMCs supplied cDNA or gDNA.

The CDR3 length is 14 residues. Trimming cost V 7 bases and J 4 bases, with 16 bases left between them. Germline loops: CDR1 SGHNT, CDR2 YYREEE (reference sequence). Some clones are missing from TCRdb's copy, which holds only in-frame ones; the method was immunoSEQ multiplex PCR. The sample holds about 140,000 clones, roughly four fifths seen once. The source is a human donor in a cohort sampled during active COVID-19. The chain is built from TRBV5-4 and TRBJ2-3; tentative D call: TRBD2 (5 bases). Sequencing was done on a sample of peripheral blood. The CDR3 here is CASRRASSSDTQYF. CDR3 DNA sequence: TGTGCCAGCCGACGGGCTAGCTCGTCAGATACGCAGTATTTT.